This T cell receptor (beta chain) was sequenced during a study of blood T cell repertoires in COVID-19. Across the whole study: Italy, Spain and the United States were the sources of the convalescent and acute COVID-19 samples.

Under the authors' procedure: Reference gene primers were amplified, and this amplification served to estimate nucleated cell counts. Profiling relied on immunoSEQ multiplex PCR, and the TCRdb table lists in-frame clones only, not all of them. D and trimming were read from the DNA, whereas the V and J calls and clone size are those reported in that table. Seen here are about 180,000 clones, roughly 87% observed once, and the top ten hold over 2%. Participants, roughly 18 to 100 years old, spanned around 25 US areas. Cohort allocation depended upon clinical history that participants reported. Sequenced sample: PBMCs or T cells enriched from blood (not recorded which). This TCR derives from a woman aged 40 to 50 with acute COVID-19.

The chain's CDR3 is CASSTFGQGAYEQYF. Here the CDR3 DNA reads TGTGCCAGCAGCACATTCGGACAGGGGGCCTACGAGCAGTACTTC. This chain uses TRBV5-4 with TRBJ2-7; 10 nucleotides match TRBD1. This CDR3 comprises 15 residues. Trimming removed 4 bases from V and 2 bases from J; junction bases left unmatched: 6. Germline CDR1 and CDR2: SGHNT and YYREEE (reference sequence).